This T cell receptor (beta chain) stems from a study of graft-versus-host responses after intestinal transplantation. Intraepithelial and lamina propria lymphocytes were freed from processed graft tissue. This table comes from immunoSEQ multiplex PCR, and its TCRdb copy is limited to in-frame clones, with some not included. The sample holds under 30,000 clones, about 80% seen once. Here the sequenced sample was ileum tissue, taken 98 days after intestinal transplantation. The receptor's source is a human patient who received an intestinal transplant, so some T cells may come from the graft donor.

CDR3 loop: CASSLRPNSPLHF. CDR3 bases: TGCGCCAGCAGCTTAAGACCGAACTCACCCCTCCACTTT. The V call is TRBV5-1, the J call TRBJ1-6; D gene uncertain. The germline V gene has CDR1 SGHRS and CDR2 YFSETQ. The CDR3 is 13 residues long. With 2 bases removed from V and 10 bases from J, the gap between germline ends came to 10 bases.